This T cell receptor beta chain was identified in a study of blood T cells in healthy people across ages. The study's findings and limits: TCR beta diversity correlated strongly with naive T cell percentage. Per-million-T-cell TCR beta diversity fell roughly linearly with age.

On this clonotype: Its antigen remains unknown.

RNA extraction gave at least 5 micrograms of total RNA per sample. Then a second PCR, running roughly 7 to 11 cycles, was carried out with a sample-barcoded 5' primer and a J-beta primer mix. The study obtained at least 2.5 million CDR3-containing paired-end reads from every sample. In TCRdb, the 5' RACE reads were re-called with MiXCR into one record per CDR3 protein. This table holds about 1.4 million distinct CDR3 sequences, approximately 59% found once. This CDR3 contains 14 residues. The germline V gene encodes CDR1 MNHEY and CDR2 SMNVEV (reference sequence). V was clipped by 5 bases and J by 5 bases, with 15 bases between them.

The sequenced sample was blood. This chain links TRBV27 with TRBJ2-5; D may be TRBD1 (6 bases). The TCR sequence derives from a man between 18 and 29 years old in good health. The CDR3: CASSEGTPHETQYF. The CDR3 DNA follows: TGTGCCAGCAGTGAAGGGACACCACACGAGACCCAGTACTTC.